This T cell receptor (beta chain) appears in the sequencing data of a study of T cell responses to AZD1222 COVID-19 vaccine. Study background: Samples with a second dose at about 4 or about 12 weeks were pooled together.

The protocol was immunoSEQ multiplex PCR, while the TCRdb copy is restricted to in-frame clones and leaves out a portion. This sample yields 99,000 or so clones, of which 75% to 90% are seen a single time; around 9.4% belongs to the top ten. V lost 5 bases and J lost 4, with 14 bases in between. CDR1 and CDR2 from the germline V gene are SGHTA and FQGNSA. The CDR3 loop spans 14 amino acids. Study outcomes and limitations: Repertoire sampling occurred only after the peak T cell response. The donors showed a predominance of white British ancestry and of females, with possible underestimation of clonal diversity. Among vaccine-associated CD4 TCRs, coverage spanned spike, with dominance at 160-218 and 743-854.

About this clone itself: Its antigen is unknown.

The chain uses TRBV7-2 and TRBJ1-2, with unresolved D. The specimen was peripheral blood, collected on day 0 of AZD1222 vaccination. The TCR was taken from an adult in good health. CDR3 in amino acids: CASSPVTVPYGYTF. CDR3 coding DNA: TGTGCCAGCAGCCCCGTAACAGTCCCCTATGGCTACACCTTC.